The next 8 T cell receptor beta chains were all read from a single sample in a study of OX40 agonist ivuxolimab in advanced cancers. The assay was immunoSEQ multiplex PCR, and TCRdb's table has in-frame clones only and misses some. The sample holds around 14,000 clones; 70% are singletons and the top ten take approximately 37%. The sample was CD4+ or CD8+ T cells sorted from blood, taken in a trial of the OX40 agonist ivuxolimab. The receptors were gathered from an adult with an advanced solid tumor such as melanoma, head and neck, liver or kidney cancer.

This clone showed up just once. The chain recombines TRBV5-4 with TRBJ2-3; 11 bases fit TRBD2. The CDR3 runs 16 residues. CDR1 and CDR2 (germline): SGHNT, YYREEE (reference sequence). Trimming removed 4 bases from V and 2 bases from J; junction bases left unmatched: 6. The CDR3 spells CASSETSGRPTDTQYF. As DNA, the CDR3 is TGTGCCAGCAGCGAAACTAGCGGGAGACCCACAGATACGCAGTATTTT.

The chain is built from TRBV4-2 and TRBJ1-1, with D perhaps TRBD1 (5 bases). The germline V gene encodes CDR1 LGHNA and CDR2 YNFKEQ. The CDR3 sequence is 13 residues long. The germline V and J ends were trimmed by 1 base and 6 bases, with 9 bases remaining between them. In nucleotides, the CDR3 is TGTGCCAGCAGCCAAGCAGGGAGCGCTGAAGCTTTCTTT. This gives the protein CASSQAGSAEAFF.

The chain uses TRBV6-1 and TRBJ1-3, with TRBD1 as a possible D gene (6 bases). CDR1 and CDR2 from the germline V gene are MNHNS and SASEGT. V was cut by 2 bases and J by 1 base, with 12 bases left in between. The CDR3 is made up of 16 amino acids. The CDR3 DNA is TGTGCCAGCAGTGAAATGCAGGGGAAGTCTGGAAACACCATATATTTT. It translates to CASSEMQGKSGNTIYF.

The chain uses TRBV7-2 and TRBJ2-7; 9 bases match TRBD1. CDR3 length equals 16 residues. V shed 0 bases, J shed 3 bases, and the junction held 6 bases outside the gene matches. Germline CDR1 and CDR2: SGHTA and FQGNSA. As DNA, the CDR3 is TGTGCCAGCAGCTTAGCCCCACCGGGACAGGGCTACGAGCAGTACTTC. As protein: CASSLAPPGQGYEQYF.

This sequence joins TRBV2 and TRBJ2-2; possibly TRBD1 or TRBD2 for D (6 bases each). There are 13 residues in the CDR3. Germline CDR1 SNHLY, CDR2 FYNNEI. V lost 7 bases and J lost 4, with 10 bases in between. CDR3 sequence (DNA): TGTGCCAGCAACGGAGGGGGCACCGGGGAGCTGTTTTTT. This codes for CASNGGGTGELFF.

The chain recombines TRBV5-1 with TRBJ2-7; D uncertain. The ends were cut back, 0 bases at V and 3 bases at J, with 10 bases in the middle. CDR1 and CDR2 from the germline V gene are SGHRS and YFSETQ. The CDR3 extends over 14 amino acids. Written as DNA, the CDR3 is TGCGCCAGCAGCTTGGGTGGGATGAGCTACGAGCAGTACTTC. As protein: CASSLGGMSYEQYF.

This chain connects TRBV4-1 to TRBJ2-1; TRBD2 agrees at 11 bases. The CDR3 consists of 16 residues. CDR1 is MGHRA and CDR2 is YSYEKL in the germline V gene. Trimming removed 4 bases from V and 12 bases from J; junction bases left unmatched: 14. CDR3 in DNA: TGCGCCAGCAGCCCCGAACCGGGACTAGCGGTTTTTCGGCAGTTCTTC. This encodes CASSPEPGLAVFRQFF.

In its sample, this clone was seen a few times. For the CDR3, the DNA is TGTGCCAGCAGCGCCGGACTAGCGGGTTTTGATGAGCAGTTCTTC. This codes for CASSAGLAGFDEQFF. V is TRBV7-3 and J is TRBJ2-1, with 11 bases fitting TRBD2. After removal of 5 bases from V and 8 bases from J, the junction contained 8 bases not matched to a gene. CDR3 length: 15 residues. Per germline, CDR1 SGHTA and CDR2 FQGTGA.